The rows below give T cell receptor beta chains drawn from one sample of a study of T cells in Graves' hyperthyroidism and ophthalmopathy. MiXCR, applied by TCRdb to the multiplex PCR reads, yields one record per CDR3 protein. The table lists about 660,000 distinct CDR3 sequences, about 45% of them singletons. Sequenced material: peripheral blood or thyroid tissue (not recorded which). The receptors derive from an adult man with Graves' disease, either hyperthyroidism or ophthalmopathy (not recorded which). The CDR3 runs from the conserved cysteine through the conserved F or W. D genes are given only for firm matches. Expanded clones are given a class, and other clones once, few, many or no size at all.

abundance: .; v_gene: TRBV19; j_gene: TRBJ1-2; len: 13; d_gene: .; CDR3nt: TGTGCCAGTAGGGACCCTGGAACCTATGGCTACACCTTC; CDR3aa: CASRDPGTYGYTF
abundance: few; v_gene: TRBV2; j_gene: TRBJ1-1; len: 16; d_gene: .; CDR3nt: TGTGCCAGCAGTGCTGCTCAGGGATCCTTGAACACTGAAGCTTTCTTT; CDR3aa: CASSAAQGSLNTEAFF
abundance: .; v_gene: TRBV29-1; j_gene: TRBJ2-2; len: 14; d_gene: .; CDR3nt: TGCAGCGCCAGCAGGGCGCGGGACACCGGGGAGCTGTTTTTT; CDR3aa: CSASRARDTGELFF
abundance: .; v_gene: TRBV7-9; j_gene: TRBJ1-6; len: 14; d_gene: .; CDR3nt: TGTGCCAGCAGCTCACCAGGGAGGGATTCACCCCTCCACTTT; CDR3aa: CASSSPGRDSPLHF
abundance: once; v_gene: TRBV29-1; j_gene: TRBJ2-2; len: 12; d_gene: .; CDR3nt: .; CDR3aa: CSVVGGQGSCFF
abundance: .; v_gene: TRBV2; j_gene: TRBJ1-2; len: 15; d_gene: TRBD1; CDR3nt: TGTGCCAGCAGCCCCGGACAGGGGGTGAGATATGGCTACACCTTC; CDR3aa: CASSPGQGVRYGYTF
abundance: .; v_gene: TRBV24-1; j_gene: TRBJ2-7; len: 13; d_gene: TRBD2; CDR3nt: TGTGCCACCAGTCCGGGACTAGCGGGAGAGCAGTACTTC; CDR3aa: CATSPGLAGEQYF
abundance: few; v_gene: TRBV5-1; j_gene: TRBJ2-7; len: 16; d_gene: TRBD2; CDR3nt: TGCGCCAGCAGCCAAAATAGCGGGAGGGCCTCCTACGAGCAGTACTTC; CDR3aa: CASSQNSGRASYEQYF
abundance: .; v_gene: TRBV29-1; j_gene: TRBJ1-6; len: 14; d_gene: TRBD1; CDR3nt: TGCAGCGTTGAAAGACAGGGGGCCAACTCACCCCTCCACTTT; CDR3aa: CSVERQGANSPLHF
abundance: once; v_gene: TRBV7-3; j_gene: TRBJ1-1; len: 13; d_gene: .; CDR3nt: TGTGCCAGCAGCTTAACGGAGCTCACTGAAGCTTTCTTT; CDR3aa: CASSLTELTEAFF
abundance: .; v_gene: TRBV11-1; j_gene: TRBJ1-2; len: 14; d_gene: .; CDR3nt: TGTGCCAGCAGTTTAGAGGACGCTTACTATGGCTACACCTTC; CDR3aa: CASSLEDAYYGYTF
abundance: .; v_gene: TRBV29-1; j_gene: TRBJ1-2; len: 10; d_gene: .; CDR3nt: TGCAGCTTGGACAGATATGGCTACACCTTC; CDR3aa: CSLDRYGYTF
abundance: .; v_gene: TRBV14; j_gene: TRBJ1-2; len: 13; d_gene: .; CDR3nt: TGTGCCAGCAGCCAAGATCAAGTCTATGGCTACACCTTC; CDR3aa: CASSQDQVYGYTF
abundance: .; v_gene: TRBV2; j_gene: TRBJ2-7; len: 15; d_gene: .; CDR3nt: TGTGCCAGCATTGTAGGGGACCTTGGCTCCTACGAGCAGTACTTC; CDR3aa: CASIVGDLGSYEQYF